This TCR beta chain was identified in a study of shared clonotypes between healthy human individuals. Between the trimmed V and J ends, which lost 3 bases and 0 bases, there was a span of 7 bases. Germline V gene sequence: CDR1 SGHKS, CDR2 YYEKEE (reference sequence). CDR3 size: 14 residues. Produced via immunoSEQ multiplex PCR; TCRdb's table is partial and in-frame only. The sample shows some 2.1 million clones, around 95% of them seen only once. The gene calls are TRBV5-5 and TRBJ1-3; D is unresolved. This clonotype was obtained from a man aged 18 to 35 in good health. The specimen was naive CD4+ T cells sorted from blood. Regarding subset: CD45RA+ positively selected. The CDR3 here is CASSSESSGNTIYF. As DNA, the CDR3 is TGTGCCAGCAGCTCCGAGAGCTCTGGAAACACCATATATTTT.